One TCR beta chain is described in this entry. The approximately 130-subject validation cohort, separate from the 666-subject first cohort, included the donors. This sample was taken from a study of cytomegalovirus exposure and HLA in healthy donors. Only in-frame clones appear in the TCRdb table, and some are missing; sequencing was by immunoSEQ multiplex PCR. The repertoire holds about 150,000 clones, with around 90% as singletons. This CDR3 contains 15 residues. Trimming removed 1 base from V and 4 bases from J; junction bases left unmatched: 5. In germline, CDR1 is SGHAT, CDR2 FQNNGV. Sequencing was performed on PBMCs. This sequence joins TRBV11-2 and TRBJ2-7; 9 bases align to TRBD1. The source is a man between 18 and 35 years old in good health and CMV-seropositive. The chain's CDR3 is CASSLVGTGPYEQYF. DNA for the CDR3: TGTGCCAGCAGCTTAGTTGGGACAGGGCCGTACGAGCAGTACTTC.